This T cell receptor (beta chain) originates from a study of shared clonotypes between healthy human individuals. Study findings and constraints: Sharing of clonotypes among donors was expected to vary with sequencing depth. Compared with memory subsets, naive subsets generally had larger estimated richness.

As concerns this clone: What it binds is not known.

All of the donors resided in Nashville, Tennessee, and each was a Caucasian adult. The V gene lost 5 bases and the J gene lost 5 bases, with 12 bases spanning the gap. Germline loops: CDR1 LNHDA, CDR2 SQIVND (reference sequence). The CDR3 loop spans 13 amino acids. In the sorted-subset replicate PCRs, 200 ng DNA, tens of thousands of T cell genomes, was used. Repertoires were generated with immunoSEQ multiplex PCR, while TCRdb's copy carries only in-frame clones and drops some. The sample lists approximately 530,000 clones, almost 97% occurring once. The clonotype comes from a woman in her 30s in good health. The chain employs TRBV19 and TRBJ1-1; D not certain. Sequenced input: naive CD4+ T cells sorted from blood. Specified subset: CD45RA+ positively selected. CDR3 protein: CASSRLSGTEAFF. The CDR3 bases are TGTGCCAGTAGTCGTTTATCGGGAACTGAAGCTTTCTTT.